These T cell receptor beta chains were read from a single sample in a study of blood T cell repertoires in COVID-19. Produced via immunoSEQ multiplex PCR; TCRdb's table is partial and in-frame only. The table lists under 55,000 clones, about 88% of them singletons. Sequenced sample: peripheral blood. The receptors derive from a man in his forties with active COVID-19. Each CDR3 is given with its conserved first and last residue. The order of the fields is CDR3 length, V gene, J gene, CDR3 protein.

17	TRBV13	TRBJ2-7	CASSLGLAGEGSYEQYF
15	TRBV24-1	TRBJ2-3	CATSDLSAGADTQYF
13	TRBV28	TRBJ1-1	CASILQVGTEAFF
13	TRBV7-9	TRBJ1-2	CASRPTGEGGYTF
18	TRBV7-3	TRBJ2-7	CASRFTYGKVAGGYEQYF
11	TRBV19	TRBJ2-3	CASTLHGTQYF
14	TRBV30	TRBJ2-5	CAWNLGQRWETQYF
18	TRBV5-1	TRBJ2-1	CASSSLARLAEMGNEQFF
18	TRBV25-1	TRBJ2-1	CASSGLAGRKHSYNEQFF
16	TRBV15	TRBJ2-3	CATSSPGLAGRDTQYF
12	TRBV9	TRBJ2-3	CASSRYPDTQYF
13	TRBV28	TRBJ1-1	CASTPAGWGEAFF
16	TRBV19	TRBJ2-7	CASSTQDSWNDYEQYF
16	TRBV2	TRBJ2-6	CIPAGQGATGANVLTF
15	TRBV10-2	TRBJ2-1	CASTGTSGSSNEQFF
13	TRBV4-1	TRBJ2-5	CASSHPNQETQYF
16	TRBV11-3	TRBJ2-3	CASSSGTAYDEDTQYF
14	TRBV5-1	TRBJ2-7	CASSTGQNSYEQYF
16	TRBV6-5	TRBJ2-5	CASSSPSGTVQETQYF
14	TRBV5-5	TRBJ1-2	CASSVTQGGRGYTF
15	TRBV7-2	TRBJ1-2	CASSYQGGINYGYTF
15	TRBV9	TRBJ1-2	CASSARDRFNYGYTF
14	TRBV10-2	TRBJ1-1	CASRGTGTFTEAFF
14	TRBV25-1	TRBJ2-3	CASSEFSLTDTQYF
14	TRBV9	TRBJ1-5	CASSPDTGSQPQHF
14	TRBV19	TRBJ2-7	CASSSTGGSYEQYF
13	TRBV18	TRBJ2-3	CASSRAGGDTQYF
14	TRBV25-1	TRBJ1-2	CASSSQGAVYGYTF
15	TRBV18	TRBJ2-7	CASSPRTGDPLEQYF
15	TRBV7-8	TRBJ2-7	CASSLGQIADYEQYF
13	TRBV6-6	TRBJ2-7	CASSPTETYEQYF
14	TRBV5-1	TRBJ2-7	CASSISGQDYEQYF
14	TRBV3-1/TRBV3-2	TRBJ2-1	CASSPTSGMNEQFF
17	TRBV4-1	TRBJ2-2	CASSPSRAAGGTGELFF
14	TRBV2	TRBJ1-4	CASSVRQAKEKLFF
15	TRBV28	TRBJ1-6	CASSANRGRNSPLHF
14	TRBV28	TRBJ2-5	CASSQGGGDKTQYF
20	TRBV15	TRBJ2-6	CATSRTFHSLAGSGANVLTF
14	TRBV5-8	TRBJ2-4	CASTDPLGKNIQYF
15	TRBV27	TRBJ1-1	CASSSKQGANTEAFF
13	TRBV6-6	TRBJ2-7	CASSPLSRNEQYF
15	TRBV28	TRBJ2-1	CASSPGLADYNEQFF
14	TRBV30	TRBJ2-5	CAWSGRGPRETQYF
15	TRBV6-5	TRBJ1-4	CASSYGQTTNEKLFF
16	TRBV6-2/TRBV6-3	TRBJ2-7	CASSYSSTSGSYEQYF
15	TRBV18	TRBJ2-5	CASSPGLAGKETQYF
13	TRBV7-6	TRBJ1-1	CASSLATGTEAFF
18	TRBV7-2	TRBJ2-7	CASSPIRRDRSPTYEQYF
14	TRBV28	TRBJ1-5	CASSPTTGHQPQHF
13	TRBV19	TRBJ2-7	CAISAGAAVEQYF
13	TRBV10-3	TRBJ2-7	CAMGTGEDYEQYF
14	TRBV4-1	TRBJ2-7	CASSQARGSYEQYF
16	TRBV23-1	TRBJ2-7	CASSQHPDRGLDEQYF